This TCR beta chain is from a study of cytomegalovirus exposure and HLA in healthy donors. This clone has a handful of counts. Losses at the gene ends were 6 bases for V and 6 bases for J; bases not matched to a gene: 9. Germline V gene lookup returns CDR1 MNHEY and CDR2 SMNVEV (reference sequence). The CDR3 consists of 16 residues. PCR was performed using 60 Vbeta and 13 Jbeta primers. Sequencing used immunoSEQ multiplex PCR; TCRdb keeps in-frame clones, though not all of them. The sample yields some 150,000 clones, roughly 68% seen once. The chain joins TRBV27 to TRBJ2-1; 12 nucleotides align to TRBD2. The clonotype originates from a man in his fifties or sixties in good health and CMV-seronegative. The sample taken for sequencing was PBMCs. The CDR3 DNA reads TGTGCCAGCAGGCTCACTAGCGGGAGGTACGGCAATGAGCAGTTCTTC. Residues: CASRLTSGRYGNEQFF.